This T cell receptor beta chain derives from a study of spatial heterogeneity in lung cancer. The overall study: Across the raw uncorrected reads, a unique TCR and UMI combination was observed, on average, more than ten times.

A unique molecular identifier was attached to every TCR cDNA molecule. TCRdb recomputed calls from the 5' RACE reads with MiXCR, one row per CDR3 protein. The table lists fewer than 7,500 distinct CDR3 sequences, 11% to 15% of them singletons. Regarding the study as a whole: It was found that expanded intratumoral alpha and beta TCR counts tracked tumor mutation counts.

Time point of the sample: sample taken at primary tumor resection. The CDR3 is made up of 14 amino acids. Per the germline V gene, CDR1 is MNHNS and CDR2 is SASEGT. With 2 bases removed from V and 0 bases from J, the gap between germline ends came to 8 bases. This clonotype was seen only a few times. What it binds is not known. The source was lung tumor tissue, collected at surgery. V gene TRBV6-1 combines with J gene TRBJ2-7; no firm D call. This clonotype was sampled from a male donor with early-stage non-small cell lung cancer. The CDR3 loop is CASSELWSSYEQYF. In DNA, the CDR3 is TGTGCCAGCAGTGAACTCTGGAGCTCCTACGAGCAGTACTTC.